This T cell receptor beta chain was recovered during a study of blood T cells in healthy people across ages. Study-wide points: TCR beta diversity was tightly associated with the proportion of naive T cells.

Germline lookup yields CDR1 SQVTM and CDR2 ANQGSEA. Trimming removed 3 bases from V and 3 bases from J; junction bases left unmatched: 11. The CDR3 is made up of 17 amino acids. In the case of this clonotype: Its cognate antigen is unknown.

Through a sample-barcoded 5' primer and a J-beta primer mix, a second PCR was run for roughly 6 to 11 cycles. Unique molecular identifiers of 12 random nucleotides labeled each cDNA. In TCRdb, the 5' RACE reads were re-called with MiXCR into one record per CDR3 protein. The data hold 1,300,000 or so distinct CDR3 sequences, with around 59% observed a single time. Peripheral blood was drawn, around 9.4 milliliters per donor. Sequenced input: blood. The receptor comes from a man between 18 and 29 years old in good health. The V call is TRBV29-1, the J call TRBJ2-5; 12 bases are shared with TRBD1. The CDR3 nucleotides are TGCAGCGTTGACCACATCTCCGGGACAGGGGGCAAAGAGACCCAGTACTTC. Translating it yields CSVDHISGTGGKETQYF.